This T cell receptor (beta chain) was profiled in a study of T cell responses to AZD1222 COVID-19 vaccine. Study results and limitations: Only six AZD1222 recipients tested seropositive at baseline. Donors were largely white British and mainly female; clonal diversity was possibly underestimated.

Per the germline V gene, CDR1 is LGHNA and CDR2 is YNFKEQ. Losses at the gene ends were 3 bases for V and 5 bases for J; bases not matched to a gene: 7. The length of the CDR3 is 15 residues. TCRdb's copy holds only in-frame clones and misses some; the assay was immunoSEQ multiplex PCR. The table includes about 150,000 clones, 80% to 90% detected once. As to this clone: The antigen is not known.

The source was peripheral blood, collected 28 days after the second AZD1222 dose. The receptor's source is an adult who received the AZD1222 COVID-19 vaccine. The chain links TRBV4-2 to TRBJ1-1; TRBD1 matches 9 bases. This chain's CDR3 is CASSQGGQGRTEAFF. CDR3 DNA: TGTGCCAGCAGCCAGGGGGGACAGGGAAGAACTGAAGCTTTCTTT.